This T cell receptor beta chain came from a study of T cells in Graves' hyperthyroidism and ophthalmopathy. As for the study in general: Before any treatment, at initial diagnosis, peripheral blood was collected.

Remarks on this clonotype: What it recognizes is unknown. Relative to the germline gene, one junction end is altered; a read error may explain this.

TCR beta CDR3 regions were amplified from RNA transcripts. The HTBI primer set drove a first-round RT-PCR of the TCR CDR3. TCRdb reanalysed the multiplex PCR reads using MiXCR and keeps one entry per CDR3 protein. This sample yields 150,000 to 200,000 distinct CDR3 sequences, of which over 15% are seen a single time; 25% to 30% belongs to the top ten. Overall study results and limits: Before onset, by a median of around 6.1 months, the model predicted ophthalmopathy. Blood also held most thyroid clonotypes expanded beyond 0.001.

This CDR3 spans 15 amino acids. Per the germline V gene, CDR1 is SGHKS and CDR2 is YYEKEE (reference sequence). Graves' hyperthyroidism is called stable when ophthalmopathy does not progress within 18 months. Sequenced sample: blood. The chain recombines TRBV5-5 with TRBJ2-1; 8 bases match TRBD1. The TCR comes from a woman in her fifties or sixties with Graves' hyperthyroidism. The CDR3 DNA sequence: TGTGCCTGCAGCTTGGGGGACAGGCCGAACAATGAGCAGTTCTTC. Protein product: CACSLGDRPNNEQFF.